The rows below give T cell receptor beta chains drawn from one sample of a study of blood T cells in healthy people across ages. Each CDR3 protein gets one entry after TCRdb re-called the 5' RACE reads with MiXCR. Among about 1,600,000 distinct CDR3 sequences listed, around 39% were seen once. Sequenced material: blood. These receptors all come from a woman aged 18-35 years in good health. CDR3s include the opening cysteine and the closing phenylalanine or tryptophan. D genes are given only for firm matches. Rows give clone size only sometimes, using once, few, many, or a class for an expanded clone.

cdr3_aa | cdr3_nt | clone_size | j_call | v_call | d_call
CASTRGLAGSIDTQYF | TGTGCCAGCACCCGGGGACTAGCGGGGAGCATAGATACGCAGTATTTT | NA | TRBJ2-3 | TRBV12-3/TRBV12-4 | TRBD2
CASSLDTGSGYGYTF | TGTGCCAGCAGTCTTGATACAGGGTCCGGGTATGGCTACACCTTC | NA | TRBJ1-2 | TRBV6-5 | NA
CATRGRGTGELFF | TGTGCCACCAGAGGGCGGGGCACCGGGGAGCTGTTTTTT | NA | TRBJ2-2 | TRBV24-1 | NA
CASSLSGGAGSTDTQYF | TGCGCCAGCAGCTTGTCGGGGGGCGCGGGGTCCACAGATACGCAGTATTTT | few | TRBJ2-3 | TRBV5-1 | NA
CASTDRGAMNTEAFF | TGTGCCAGCACGGACAGGGGTGCGATGAACACTGAAGCTTTCTTT | NA | TRBJ1-1 | TRBV7-9 | TRBD1
CSVSTSTNTEAFF | TGCAGCGTAAGCACGTCCACGAACACTGAAGCTTTCTTT | few | TRBJ1-1 | TRBV29-1 | NA
CASSQWGGGSSYEQYF | TGTGCCAGCAGCCAATGGGGCGGGGGTAGCTCCTACGAGCAGTACTTC | once | TRBJ2-7 | TRBV27 | TRBD2
CSVRDGSNQPQHF | TGCAGCGTCCGGGACGGTAGCAATCAGCCCCAGCATTTT | many | TRBJ1-5 | TRBV29-1 | NA
CASSKEGTPGAGAYEKLFF | TGTGCCAGCAGCAAAGAAGGGACCCCCGGAGCCGGGGCCTATGAAAAACTGTTTTTT | NA | TRBJ1-4 | TRBV21-1 | NA
CASSSTPSSDSDTQYF | TGTGCCAGCAGCTCCACCCCCTCTTCCGACTCAGATACGCAGTATTTT | NA | TRBJ2-3 | TRBV5-8 | NA
CATSGLAGGRNEQFF | TGTGCCACCAGCGGACTAGCGGGGGGGCGGAATGAGCAGTTCTTC | NA | TRBJ2-1 | TRBV15 | TRBD2
CASSSDHVRTGLLSYNEQFF | TGTGCCAGCAGCTCGGATCATGTGAGGACAGGACTCCTTTCCTACAATGAGCAGTTCTTC | NA | TRBJ2-1 | TRBV7-9 | TRBD1
CSVEGQGSEQYF | TGCAGCGTTGAGGGACAGGGATCCGAGCAGTACTTC | NA | TRBJ2-7 | TRBV29-1 | TRBD1
CASIQGEEQPQHF | TGTGCCAGCATACAGGGGGAAGAGCAGCCCCAGCATTTT | once | TRBJ1-5 | TRBV21-1 | NA